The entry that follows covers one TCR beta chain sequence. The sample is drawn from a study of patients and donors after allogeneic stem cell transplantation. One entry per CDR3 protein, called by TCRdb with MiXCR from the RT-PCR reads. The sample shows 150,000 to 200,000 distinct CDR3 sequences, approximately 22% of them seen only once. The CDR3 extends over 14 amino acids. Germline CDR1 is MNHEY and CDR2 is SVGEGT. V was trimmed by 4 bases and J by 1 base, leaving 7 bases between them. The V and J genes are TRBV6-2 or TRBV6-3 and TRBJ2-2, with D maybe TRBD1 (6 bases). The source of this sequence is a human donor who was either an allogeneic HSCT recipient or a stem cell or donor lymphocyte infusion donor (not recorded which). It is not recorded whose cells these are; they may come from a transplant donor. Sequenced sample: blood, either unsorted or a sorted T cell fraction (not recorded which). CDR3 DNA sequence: TGTGCCAGCAGTTCGACAGGGAACACCGGGGAGCTGTTTTTT. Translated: CASSSTGNTGELFF.